Listed below are T cell receptor beta chains from one sample, sequenced in a study of blood T cells in healthy people across ages. Each CDR3 protein gets one entry after TCRdb re-called the 5' RACE reads with MiXCR. The table lists fewer than 1,200,000 distinct CDR3 sequences, under 30% of them singletons. This same sample was also part of a study on T cells of mothers and their children.

Sequences were obtained from blood. The receptors originated from a girl aged 2 to 10 in good health. CDR3s include the opening cysteine and the closing phenylalanine or tryptophan. The D gene is left open where the match is weak. Size values are once, few and many counts, or a class for expanded clones, and some rows have none.

d_call,j_call,clone_size,v_call,cdr3_aa,cdr3_nt
TRBD2,TRBJ2-1,few,TRBV12-5,CASGPGTSGRYNEQFF,TGTGCTAGTGGGCCCGGGACTAGCGGGCGGTACAATGAGCAGTTCTTC
TRBD2,TRBJ2-3,-,TRBV11-2,CASSLTPGLAGGTDTQYF,TGTGCCAGCAGCTTAACACCGGGACTAGCGGGGGGGACAGATACGCAGTATTTT
TRBD2,TRBJ2-4,-,TRBV7-2,CASSFRTSGRVDF,TGTGCCAGCAGCTTCCGGACTAGCGGGAGGGTGGACTTC
-,TRBJ2-7,few,TRBV28,CASSSGQPTFYEQYF,TGTGCCAGCAGTTCAGGGCAGCCAACCTTCTACGAGCAGTACTTC
-,TRBJ1-4,few,TRBV20-1,CSAPTVGNEKLFF,TGCAGTGCTCCCACAGTGGGAAATGAAAAACTGTTTTTT
-,TRBJ1-2,-,TRBV20-1,CSASRIGTTF,TGCAGTGCTAGTCGTATCGGGACGACCTTC
-,TRBJ2-6,few,TRBV6-5,CASSYSPPSGANVLTF,TGTGCCAGCAGTTACTCCCCCCCCTCTGGGGCCAACGTCCTGACTTTC
-,TRBJ2-5,-,TRBV7-9,CASSPREAGRDQETQYF,TGTGCCAGCAGCCCGAGAGAGGCAGGGCGGGACCAAGAGACCCAGTACTTC
-,TRBJ2-5,few,TRBV11-2,CASSLGRWRLEGETQYF,TGTGCCAGCAGCTTAGGTCGTTGGAGACTAGAAGGGGAGACCCAGTACTTC
-,TRBJ1-2,-,TRBV12-3/TRBV12-4,CATGAGMVHGYTF,TGTGCCACGGGGGCGGGGATGGTCCATGGCTACACCTTC
TRBD1,TRBJ1-2,-,TRBV20-1,CSGRGTVRGNGGYTF,TGCAGTGGTCGGGGGACAGTAAGGGGGAATGGAGGCTACACCTTC
TRBD1,TRBJ2-4,few,TRBV5-6,CASSFDRVGVDIQYF,TGTGCCAGCAGCTTCGACAGGGTTGGCGTTGACATTCAGTACTTC
TRBD2,TRBJ2-5,few,TRBV12-3/TRBV12-4,CASSLGIAGKETQYF,TGTGCCAGCAGTTTAGGCATAGCGGGGAAAGAGACCCAGTACTTC
-,TRBJ2-3,-,TRBV11-2,CASSLTWATDTQYF,TGTGCCAGCAGCTTGACGTGGGCCACAGATACGCAGTATTTT
-,TRBJ2-7,-,TRBV29-1,CSVSSRLGYEQYF,TGCAGCGTGTCATCCCGTTTGGGTTACGAGCAGTACTTC
TRBD1,TRBJ1-2,-,TRBV5-6,CASSFYRGQREGYTF,TGTGCCAGCAGCTTTTACAGGGGGCAAAGGGAAGGCTACACCTTC
TRBD2,TRBJ2-1,few,TRBV20-1,CSAPGGGLAGYNEQFF,TGCAGTGCCCCTGGAGGAGGGCTAGCGGGCTACAATGAGCAGTTCTTC
-,TRBJ1-2,few,TRBV6-2/TRBV6-3,CASSYTDAGIYGYTF,TGTGCCAGCAGTTACACAGACGCAGGGATCTATGGCTACACCTTC
-,TRBJ1-4,-,TRBV29-1,CSVQEGEGEKLFF,TGCAGCGTCCAAGAAGGGGAAGGGGAAAAACTGTTTTTT
-,TRBJ1-1,-,TRBV12-3/TRBV12-4,CASSFWGGEVNTEAFF,TGTGCCAGCAGTTTTTGGGGGGGCGAAGTGAACACTGAAGCTTTCTTT
TRBD1,TRBJ1-1,few,TRBV5-1,CASSTPGGDFMNTEAFF,TGCGCCAGCAGCACCCCAGGGGGCGATTTCATGAACACTGAAGCTTTCTTT
-,TRBJ2-5,once,TRBV6-5,CASSPAGSVGSETQYF,TGTGCCAGCAGCCCCGCGGGTAGCGTAGGTTCTGAGACCCAGTACTTC
TRBD2,TRBJ2-5,few,TRBV20-1,CSASTSPRETQYF,TGCAGCGCCTCGACTAGCCCTCGAGAGACCCAGTACTTC
TRBD2,TRBJ2-3,few,TRBV5-1,CASSLEGTSGGDTQYF,TGCGCCAGCAGCTTGGAGGGGACTAGCGGGGGTGATACGCAGTATTTT
TRBD2,TRBJ2-7,-,TRBV11-2,CASSFAGRAGDEQYF,TGTGCCAGCAGCTTTGCCGGGAGGGCCGGCGACGAGCAGTACTTC
-,TRBJ2-7,-,TRBV29-1,CSAKATGSYSYEQYF,TGCAGCGCTAAAGCCACAGGATCCTACTCATACGAGCAGTACTTC
-,TRBJ2-5,-,TRBV6-1,CASSDTWGQTQYF,TGTGCCAGCAGTGACACGTGGGGGCAGACCCAGTACTTC
TRBD2,TRBJ2-7,few,TRBV3-1,CASSPGLISSYEQYF,TGTGCCAGCAGCCCGGGACTAATCAGCTCCTACGAGCAGTACTTC
-,TRBJ2-1,-,TRBV3-1,CASSQGRLGPIDNEQFF,TGTGCCAGCAGCCAAGGACGACTGGGACCGATTGACAATGAGCAGTTCTTC
-,TRBJ1-2,-,TRBV7-2,CASSEPTGSAGYTF,TGTGCCAGCAGCGAGCCCACAGGGAGTGCAGGCTACACCTTC
TRBD2,TRBJ2-5,few,TRBV7-8,CASSLAASDMRLAGKKETQYF,TGTGCCAGCAGCTTAGCCGCCTCGGACATGAGACTAGCGGGGAAAAAAGAGACCCAGTACTTC
-,TRBJ2-5,-,TRBV11-2,CASSSVGGFSQTQYF,TGTGCCAGCAGCTCCGTCGGAGGGTTTAGTCAGACCCAGTACTTC
-,TRBJ2-4,-,TRBV4-2,CASSPLTRGKAKNIQYF,TGTGCCAGCAGCCCTTTAACTCGCGGGAAAGCCAAAAACATTCAGTACTTC
-,TRBJ2-5,-,TRBV11-1,CASSFGGAGEETQYF,TGTGCCAGCAGCTTTGGTGGGGCCGGGGAAGAGACCCAGTACTTC
TRBD2,TRBJ2-1,few,TRBV20-1,CSARDPGSGNTYNEQFF,TGCAGTGCTAGAGATCCCGGAAGCGGGAATACCTACAATGAGCAGTTCTTC
-,TRBJ2-1,few,TRBV7-2,CASSLTPGAPFYNEQFF,TGTGCCAGCAGCTTAACACCGGGAGCCCCTTTCTACAATGAGCAGTTCTTC
TRBD1,TRBJ2-7,few,TRBV4-2,CASSQAGQGTGEQYF,TGTGCCAGCAGCCAAGCCGGACAGGGAACGGGCGAGCAGTACTTC
TRBD2,TRBJ2-5,few,TRBV12-3/TRBV12-4,CASSSGEGLAEEETQYF,TGTGCCAGCAGTTCAGGCGAGGGACTAGCGGAAGAAGAGACCCAGTACTTC
-,TRBJ2-3,once,TRBV7-2,CASSFWGLDTQYF,TGTGCCAGCAGCTTCTGGGGGTTAGATACGCAGTATTTT
-,TRBJ1-1,few,TRBV5-1,CASSLRGSPTEAFF,TGCGCCAGCAGCTTGAGGGGGTCTCCCACTGAAGCTTTCTTT
TRBD2,TRBJ2-5,-,TRBV7-3,CASSLMASGEQETQYF,TGTGCCAGCAGCTTAATGGCTAGCGGGGAACAAGAGACCCAGTACTTC
-,TRBJ2-5,few,TRBV27,CASSSTGTPDFF,TGTGCCAGCAGTTCTACGGGGACTCCAGATTTCTTC
TRBD2,TRBJ2-3,-,TRBV5-6,CASSLYERELQDTQYF,TGTGCCAGCAGCTTGTATGAGCGGGAGCTGCAAGATACGCAGTATTTT
-,TRBJ1-1,-,TRBV7-9,CASSSLSGEAFF,TGTGCCAGCAGCTCGTTAAGTGGGGAAGCTTTCTTT
-,TRBJ1-1,-,TRBV24-1,CATSWMGEAFF,TGTGCCACCAGTTGGATGGGCGAAGCTTTCTTT
-,TRBJ1-6,-,TRBV6-4,CASSDGRENSPLHF,TGTGCCAGCAGTGACGGCAGGGAAAATTCACCCCTCCACTTT
TRBD2,TRBJ2-5,few,TRBV20-1,CSAPTSGRVKTQYF,TGCAGTGCACCTACTAGCGGGAGGGTTAAGACCCAGTACTTC
-,TRBJ2-3,-,TRBV7-2,CASSLAPGQVATDTQYF,TGTGCCAGCAGCTTAGCGCCGGGGCAGGTCGCTACAGATACGCAGTATTTT
-,TRBJ1-5,-,TRBV19,CASSIDAADQPQHF,TGTGCCAGTAGTATAGACGCGGCCGATCAGCCCCAGCATTTT
-,TRBJ2-5,-,TRBV7-2,CASGLRPGGPETQYF,TGTGCCAGCGGCCTACGACCCGGGGGACCGGAGACCCAGTACTTC
-,TRBJ2-7,-,TRBV12-3/TRBV12-4,CASSNSLTYEQYF,TGTGCCAGCAGTAATTCTCTAACCTACGAGCAGTACTTC